Listed here are 4 T cell receptor beta chains from one sample, sequenced in a study of blood T cell repertoires in COVID-19. TCRdb's table, derived via immunoSEQ multiplex PCR, lists solely in-frame clones and lacks some. Of approximately 190,000 clones in the sample, roughly four fifths were seen once. Sequenced material: peripheral blood. These receptors were taken from a middle-aged woman with acute or convalescent COVID-19.

This chain connects TRBV2 to TRBJ2-7, with TRBD2 matching over 12 bases. The CDR3 is 15 residues long. V was clipped by 5 bases and J by 3 bases; unmatched bases: 5. Germline CDR1 reads SNHLY; CDR2 reads FYNNEI. The chain's CDR3 is CASSPLAGGGYEQYF. The CDR3, as DNA: TGTGCCAGCAGTCCACTAGCGGGAGGAGGCTACGAGCAGTACTTC.

V is TRBV7-9 and J is TRBJ2-2; D not certain. CDR1 SEHNR and CDR2 FQNEAQ come from the germline V gene (reference sequence). Trimming cost V 0 bases and J 6 bases, with 8 bases left between them. The CDR3 loop spans 14 amino acids. DNA of the CDR3: TGTGCCAGCAGCTTAGCGTGGCCATCCGGGGAGCTGTTTTTT. Residues: CASSLAWPSGELFF. The whole variable domain, remainder taken from reference TRBV7-9 and TRBJ2-2, is DTGVSQNPRHKITKRGQNVTFRCDPISEHNRLYWYRQTLGQGPEFLTYFQNEAQLEKSRLLSDRFSAERPKGSFSTLEIQRTEQGDSAMYLCASSLAWPSGELFFGEGSRLTVL.

The chain carries TRBV3-1 (or the pseudogene TRBV3-2) and TRBJ1-6; D is unresolved. The CDR3 is made up of 16 amino acids. Germline assignment: CDR1 LGHDT and CDR2 YNNKEL (reference sequence). V lost 5 bases to trimming and J lost 0 bases, with 11 bases between them. The CDR3 loop is CASSSSGSSYNSPLHF. The CDR3 DNA reads as TGTGCCAGCAGCAGCTCCGGGAGCTCCTATAATTCACCCCTCCACTTT.

The table lists this clone with a few counts. The chain couples TRBV3-1 (or the pseudogene TRBV3-2) to TRBJ2-7; D unclear. The CDR3 has 15 amino acids. V lost 1 base and J lost 4, with 14 bases in between. CDR1 and CDR2 (germline): LGHDT, YNNKEL (reference sequence). The CDR3 reads CASSQGPSPIYEQYF. The CDR3 bases are TGTGCCAGCAGCCAAGGGCCTAGTCCCATTTACGAGCAGTACTTC.